This T cell receptor (beta chain) was sequenced during a study of Graves' ophthalmopathy and Graves' hyperthyroidism. Study context: Prior to any treatment, peripheral blood was collected at the time of initial diagnosis.

RNA transcripts served as template for amplifying TCR beta CDR3 sequences. The workflow started with a first-round RT-PCR run with HTBI primers and then moved on to a second-round multiplex PCR. From the multiplex PCR reads, TCRdb called clonotypes with MiXCR, one entry per CDR3 protein. This repertoire shows 200,000 to 250,000 distinct CDR3 sequences, roughly 21% found once; its top ten account for approximately 40%. Ophthalmopathy cases showed moderate-to-severe activity, scoring CAS ≥3 and NOSPECS ≥4, with duration under 3 months. It was from 10 ml of fresh peripheral blood that the PBMCs came. V lost 1 base, J lost 9 bases, and 16 bases lay in between. This CDR3 is built from 14 residues. CDR1 is SGHDT and CDR2 is YYEEEE in the germline V gene.

Input material: peripheral blood. This clonotype was sampled from a woman in her fifties or sixties with Graves' ophthalmopathy. V is TRBV5-6 and J is TRBJ2-5, with a tentative D call TRBD2 (5 bases). Here the CDR3 reads CASSLPSRGLPQYF. The CDR3 DNA reads TGTGCCAGCAGCTTGCCTTCGAGAGGACTCCCCCAGTACTTC.